The T cell receptor beta chain under discussion was sequenced for a study of blood T cell repertoires in COVID-19. Overall study context: From the United States, Italy and Spain came samples of acute and convalescent COVID-19. PBMCs, B-cell-depleted T cells, or T cells were the source of the cDNA or gDNA that made up the material.

Original analysis: For nucleated cells, counts were estimated from reference gene primer amplification. The method was immunoSEQ multiplex PCR; TCRdb's version includes in-frame clones alone and lacks a portion of them. The V and J calls and clone size come from that table; D and trimming were worked out from the DNA. This sample yields about 150,000 clones, of which over 70% are seen a single time; 44% belongs to the top ten. The length of the CDR3 is 12 residues. Sample: peripheral blood. This sequence was found in a human donor in a cohort sampled during active COVID-19. J is TRBJ1-5 and V is TRBV21-1. TRBV21-1 is designated a pseudogene. In DNA form, the CDR3 reads TGTGCCAGCAGTAGTTTTCCTCAGCCCCAGCATTTT. Protein sequence: CASSSFPQPQHF.